The sequence of this TCR beta chain was determined in a study of neoadjuvant anti-PD-1 for oral cavity cancer. Across the study: Around day 43, patients without progression received a fourth nivolumab dose before surgery.

PBMC libraries mostly used around 460 ng of input genomic DNA, with six replicates per sample. Here immunoSEQ multiplex PCR was the method, and the copy in TCRdb shows in-frame clones only, minus some. The repertoire holds roughly 40,000 clones, with 65% to 80% as singletons. Germline CDR1 and CDR2: SEHNR and FQNEAQ (reference sequence). This CDR3 comprises 14 residues. V lost 5 bases and J 4 bases, leaving 12 bases between the germline ends. Time point of the sample: after neoadjuvant nivolumab, at surgical resection. These oral cavity squamous cell carcinomas were HPV-negative and locally advanced. PBMCs were not maintained or expanded in culture before analysis.

This specimen consisted of PBMCs, obtained after nivolumab (anti-PD-1) treatment. The TCR sequence derives from a person aged 40 to 85 with oral cavity squamous cell carcinoma. V usage is TRBV7-9 and J usage is TRBJ2-1, with D hard to call. The CDR3 region has the DNA TGTGCCAGCAGCGTCGTGGGCCCGTACAATGAGCAGTTCTTC. Amino acids: CASSVVGPYNEQFF.